This TCR beta chain was recorded in a study of T cell repertoires in cytomegalovirus infection. Study as a whole: The public TCR beta signatures pointed to both CMV infection and matching HLA type.

On this clonotype itself: What it recognizes is unknown.

TCRdb used MiXCR to reprocess the reads, holding one entry per CDR3 protein. The repertoire holds some 700,000 distinct CDR3 sequences, 35% seen once, with under 3% in the top ten. The CDR3 extends over 13 amino acids. Per germline, CDR1 LNHDA and CDR2 SQIVND (reference sequence). V shed 7 bases and J shed 7 bases, with 16 bases lying between them. The study, taken as a whole, reports: Using cumulative public TCR beta family frequency, the authors identified those who carried CMV together with the relevant HLA. CMV-specific TCR beta clonotypes restricted by HLA-C were the ones dominating the ex vivo response.

The V and J genes are TRBV19 and TRBJ1-1; possibly TRBD1 for D (5 bases). The receptor was isolated from a human donor in good health (CMV status not recorded). Some clones in this sample may be carry-over from other donors' samples. Input material: PBMCs. CDR3 in DNA: TGTGCCAGTAATCCGGGACGGGGGAGTGAAGCTTTCTTT. As protein: CASNPGRGSEAFF.